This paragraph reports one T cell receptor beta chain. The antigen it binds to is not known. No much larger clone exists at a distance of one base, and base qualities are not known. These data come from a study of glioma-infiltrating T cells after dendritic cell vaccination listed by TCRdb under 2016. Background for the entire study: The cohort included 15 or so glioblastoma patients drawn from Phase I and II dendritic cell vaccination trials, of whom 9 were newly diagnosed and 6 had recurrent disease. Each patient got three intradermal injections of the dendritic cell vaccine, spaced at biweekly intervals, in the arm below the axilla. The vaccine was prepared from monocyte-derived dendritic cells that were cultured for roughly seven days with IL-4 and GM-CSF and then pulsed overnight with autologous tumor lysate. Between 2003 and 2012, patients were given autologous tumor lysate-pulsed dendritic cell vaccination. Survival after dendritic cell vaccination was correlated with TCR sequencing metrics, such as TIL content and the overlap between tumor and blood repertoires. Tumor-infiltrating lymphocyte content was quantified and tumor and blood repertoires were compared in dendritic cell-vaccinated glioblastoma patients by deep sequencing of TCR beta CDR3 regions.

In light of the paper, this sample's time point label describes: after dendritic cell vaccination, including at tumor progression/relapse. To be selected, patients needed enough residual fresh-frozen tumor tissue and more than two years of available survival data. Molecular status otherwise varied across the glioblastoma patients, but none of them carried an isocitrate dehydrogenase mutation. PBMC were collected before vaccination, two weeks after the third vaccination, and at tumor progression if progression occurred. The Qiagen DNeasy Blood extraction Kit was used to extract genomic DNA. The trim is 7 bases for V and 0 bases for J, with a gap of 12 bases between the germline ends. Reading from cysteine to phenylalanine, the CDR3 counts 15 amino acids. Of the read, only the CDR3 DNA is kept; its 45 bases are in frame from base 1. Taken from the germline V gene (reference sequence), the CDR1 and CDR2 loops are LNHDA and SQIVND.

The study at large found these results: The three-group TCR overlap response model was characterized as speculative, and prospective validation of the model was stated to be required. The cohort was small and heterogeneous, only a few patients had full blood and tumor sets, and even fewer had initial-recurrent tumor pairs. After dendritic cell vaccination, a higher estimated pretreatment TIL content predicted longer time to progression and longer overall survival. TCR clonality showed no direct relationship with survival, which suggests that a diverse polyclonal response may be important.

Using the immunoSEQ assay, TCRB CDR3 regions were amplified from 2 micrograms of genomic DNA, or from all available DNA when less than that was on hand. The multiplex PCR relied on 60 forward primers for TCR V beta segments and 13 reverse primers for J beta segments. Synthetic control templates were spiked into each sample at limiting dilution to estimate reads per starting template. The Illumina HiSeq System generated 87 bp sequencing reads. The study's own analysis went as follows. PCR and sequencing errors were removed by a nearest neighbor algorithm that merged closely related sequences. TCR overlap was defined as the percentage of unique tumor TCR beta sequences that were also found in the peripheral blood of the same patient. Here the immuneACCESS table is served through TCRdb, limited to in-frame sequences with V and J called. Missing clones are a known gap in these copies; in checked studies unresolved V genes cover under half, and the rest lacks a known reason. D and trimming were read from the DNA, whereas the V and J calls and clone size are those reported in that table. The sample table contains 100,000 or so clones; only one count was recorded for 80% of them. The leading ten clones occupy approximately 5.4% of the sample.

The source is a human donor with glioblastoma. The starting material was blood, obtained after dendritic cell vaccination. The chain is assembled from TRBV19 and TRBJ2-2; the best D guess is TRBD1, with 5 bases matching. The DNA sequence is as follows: TGTGCCAGTAAAGGGGCAGCCCCGAACACCGGGGAGCTGTTTTTT. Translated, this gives CASKGAAPNTGELFF.